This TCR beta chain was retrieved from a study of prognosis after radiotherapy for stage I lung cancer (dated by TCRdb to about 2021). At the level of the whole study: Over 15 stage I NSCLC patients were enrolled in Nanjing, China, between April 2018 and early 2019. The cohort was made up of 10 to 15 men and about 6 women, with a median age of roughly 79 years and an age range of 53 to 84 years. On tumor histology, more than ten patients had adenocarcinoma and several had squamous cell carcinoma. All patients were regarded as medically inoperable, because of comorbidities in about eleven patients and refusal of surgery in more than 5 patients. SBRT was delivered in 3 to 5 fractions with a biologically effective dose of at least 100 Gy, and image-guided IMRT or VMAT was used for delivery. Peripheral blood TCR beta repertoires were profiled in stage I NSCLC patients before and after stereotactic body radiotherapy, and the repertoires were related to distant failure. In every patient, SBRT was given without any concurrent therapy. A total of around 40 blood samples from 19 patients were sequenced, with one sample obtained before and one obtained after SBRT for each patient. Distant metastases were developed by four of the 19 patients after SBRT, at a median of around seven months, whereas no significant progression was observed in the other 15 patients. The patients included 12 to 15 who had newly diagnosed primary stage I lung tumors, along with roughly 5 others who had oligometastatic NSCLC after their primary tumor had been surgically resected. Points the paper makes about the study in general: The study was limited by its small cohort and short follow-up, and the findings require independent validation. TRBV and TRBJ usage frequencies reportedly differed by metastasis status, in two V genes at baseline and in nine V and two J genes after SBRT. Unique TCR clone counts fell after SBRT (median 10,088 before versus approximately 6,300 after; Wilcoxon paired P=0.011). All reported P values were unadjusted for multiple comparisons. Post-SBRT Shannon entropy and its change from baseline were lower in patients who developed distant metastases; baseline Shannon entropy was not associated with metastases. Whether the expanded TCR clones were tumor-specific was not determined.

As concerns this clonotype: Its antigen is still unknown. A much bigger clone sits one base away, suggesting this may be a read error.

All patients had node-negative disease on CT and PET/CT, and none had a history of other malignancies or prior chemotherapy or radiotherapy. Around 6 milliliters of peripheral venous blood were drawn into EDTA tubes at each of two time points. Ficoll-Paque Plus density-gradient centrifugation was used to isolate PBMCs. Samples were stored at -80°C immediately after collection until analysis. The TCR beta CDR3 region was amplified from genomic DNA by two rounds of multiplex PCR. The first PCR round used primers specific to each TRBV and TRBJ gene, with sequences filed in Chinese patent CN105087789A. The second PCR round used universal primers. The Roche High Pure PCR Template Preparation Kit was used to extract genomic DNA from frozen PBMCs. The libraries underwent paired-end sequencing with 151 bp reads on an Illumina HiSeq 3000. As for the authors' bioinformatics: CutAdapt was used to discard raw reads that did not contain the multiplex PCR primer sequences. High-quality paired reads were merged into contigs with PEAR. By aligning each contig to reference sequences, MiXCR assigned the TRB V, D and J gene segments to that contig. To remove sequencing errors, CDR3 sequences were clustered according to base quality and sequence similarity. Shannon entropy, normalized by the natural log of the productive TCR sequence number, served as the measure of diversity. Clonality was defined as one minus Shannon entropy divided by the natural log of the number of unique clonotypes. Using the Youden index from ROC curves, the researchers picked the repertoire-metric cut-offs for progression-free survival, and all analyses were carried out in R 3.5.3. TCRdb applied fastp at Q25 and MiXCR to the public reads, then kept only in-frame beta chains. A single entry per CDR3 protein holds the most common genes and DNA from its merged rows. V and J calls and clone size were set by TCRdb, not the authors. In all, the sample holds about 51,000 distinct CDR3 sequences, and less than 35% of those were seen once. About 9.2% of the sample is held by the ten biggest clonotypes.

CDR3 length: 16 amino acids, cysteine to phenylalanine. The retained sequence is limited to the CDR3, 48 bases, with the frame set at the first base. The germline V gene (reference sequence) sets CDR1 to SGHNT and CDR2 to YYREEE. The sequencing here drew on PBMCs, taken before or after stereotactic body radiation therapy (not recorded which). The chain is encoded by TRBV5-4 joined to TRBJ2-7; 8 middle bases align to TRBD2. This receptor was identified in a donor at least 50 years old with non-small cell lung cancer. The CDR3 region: CASSLTSGAHSYDQYF. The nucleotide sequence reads TGTGCCAGCAGCTTGACTAGCGGAGCACACTCCTACGATCAGTACTTC. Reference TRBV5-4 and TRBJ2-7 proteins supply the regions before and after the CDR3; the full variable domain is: ETGVTQSPTHLIKTRGQQVTLRCSSQSGHNTVSWYQQALGQGPQFIFQYYREEENGRGNFPPRFSGLQFPNYSSELNVNALELDDSALYLCASSLTSGAHSYDQYFGPGTRLTVT.